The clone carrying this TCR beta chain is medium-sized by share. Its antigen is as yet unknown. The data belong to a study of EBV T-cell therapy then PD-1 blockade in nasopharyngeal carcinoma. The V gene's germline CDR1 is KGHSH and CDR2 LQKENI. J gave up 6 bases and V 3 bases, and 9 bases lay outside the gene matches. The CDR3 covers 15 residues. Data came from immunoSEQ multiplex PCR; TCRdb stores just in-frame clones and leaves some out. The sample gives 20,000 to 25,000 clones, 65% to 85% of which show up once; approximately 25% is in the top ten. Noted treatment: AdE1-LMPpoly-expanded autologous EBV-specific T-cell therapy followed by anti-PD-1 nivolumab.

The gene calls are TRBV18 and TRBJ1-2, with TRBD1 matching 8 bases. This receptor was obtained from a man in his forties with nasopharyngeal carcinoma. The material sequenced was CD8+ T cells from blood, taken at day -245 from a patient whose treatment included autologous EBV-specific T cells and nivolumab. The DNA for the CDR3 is TGTGCCAGCTCACCTCCGACAGGGGTATTGGATGGCTACACCTTC. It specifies CASSPPTGVLDGYTF.